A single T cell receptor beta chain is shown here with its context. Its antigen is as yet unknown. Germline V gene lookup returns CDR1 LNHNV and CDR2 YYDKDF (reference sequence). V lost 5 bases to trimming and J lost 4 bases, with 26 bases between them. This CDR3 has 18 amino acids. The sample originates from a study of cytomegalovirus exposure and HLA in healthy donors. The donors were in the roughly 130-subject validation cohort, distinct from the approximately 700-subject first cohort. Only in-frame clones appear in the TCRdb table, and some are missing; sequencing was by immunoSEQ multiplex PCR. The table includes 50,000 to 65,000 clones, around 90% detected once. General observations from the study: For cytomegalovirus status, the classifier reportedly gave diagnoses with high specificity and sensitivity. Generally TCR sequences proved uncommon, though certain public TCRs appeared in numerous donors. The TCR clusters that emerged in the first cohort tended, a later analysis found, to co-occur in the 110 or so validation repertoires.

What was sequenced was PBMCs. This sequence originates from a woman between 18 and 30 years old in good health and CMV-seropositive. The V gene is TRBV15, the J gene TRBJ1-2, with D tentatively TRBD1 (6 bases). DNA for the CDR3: TGTGCCACCAGCGGAGGCTTCCCGGGACAAACGGCCCCCTATGGCTACACCTTC. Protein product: CATSGGFPGQTAPYGYTF.